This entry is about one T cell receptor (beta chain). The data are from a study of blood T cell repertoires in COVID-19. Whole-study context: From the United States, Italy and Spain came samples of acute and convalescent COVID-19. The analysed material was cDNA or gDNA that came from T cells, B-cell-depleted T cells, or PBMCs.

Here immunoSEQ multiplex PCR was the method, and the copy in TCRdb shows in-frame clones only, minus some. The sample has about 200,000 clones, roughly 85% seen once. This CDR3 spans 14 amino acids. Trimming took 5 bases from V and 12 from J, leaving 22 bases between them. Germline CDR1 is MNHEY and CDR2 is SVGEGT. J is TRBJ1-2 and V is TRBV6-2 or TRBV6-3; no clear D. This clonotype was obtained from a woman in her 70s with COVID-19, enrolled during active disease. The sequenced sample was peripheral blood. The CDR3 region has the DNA TGTGCCAGCAGTAACAAGGCGCCCTGGGAGGGCAACACCTTC. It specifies CASSNKAPWEGNTF.